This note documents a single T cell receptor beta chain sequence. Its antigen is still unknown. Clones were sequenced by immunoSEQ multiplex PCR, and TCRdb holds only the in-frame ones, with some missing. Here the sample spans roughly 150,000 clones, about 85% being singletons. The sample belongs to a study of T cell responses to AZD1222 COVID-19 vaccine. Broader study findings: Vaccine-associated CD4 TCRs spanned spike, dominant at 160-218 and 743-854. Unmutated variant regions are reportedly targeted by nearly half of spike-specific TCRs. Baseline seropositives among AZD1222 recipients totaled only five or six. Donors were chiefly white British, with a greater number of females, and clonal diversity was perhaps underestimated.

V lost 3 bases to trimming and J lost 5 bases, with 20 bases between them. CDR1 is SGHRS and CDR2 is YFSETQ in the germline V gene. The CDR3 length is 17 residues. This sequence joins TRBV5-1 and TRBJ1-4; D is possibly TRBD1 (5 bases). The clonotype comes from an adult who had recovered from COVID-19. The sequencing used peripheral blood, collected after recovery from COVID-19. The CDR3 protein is CASSSGDRFLSNEKLFF. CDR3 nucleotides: TGCGCCAGCAGCTCGGGGGACCGGTTTTTGTCAAATGAAAAACTGTTTTTT.